This TCR beta chain came from a study of CD8 T cells in ankylosing spondylitis. TCRdb passed the 5' RACE reads through MiXCR, listing each CDR3 protein once. The sample contains under 250,000 distinct CDR3 sequences, around 32% of which appear only once. Points from the study as a whole: Several of the motif variants were reported before in synovial fluid and blood from reactive arthritis. Disease-linked clones reportedly concentrated significantly in matched ankylosing spondylitis synovial fluid.

Only one count was recorded for this clonotype. Its antigen remains unidentified. V gave up 5 bases and J gave up 4 bases, with 10 bases separating them. The CDR3 has 13 residues. This chain uses TRBV12-3 or TRBV12-4 with TRBJ2-3; D is uncertain. This sequence originates from a male donor with ankylosing spondylitis or in good health (not recorded which). Sequenced sample: blood, either unsorted or a sorted T cell fraction (not recorded which). CDR3 in amino acids: CASSKERADTQYF. CDR3 DNA sequence: TGTGCCAGCAGTAAAGAAAGGGCAGATACGCAGTATTTT.